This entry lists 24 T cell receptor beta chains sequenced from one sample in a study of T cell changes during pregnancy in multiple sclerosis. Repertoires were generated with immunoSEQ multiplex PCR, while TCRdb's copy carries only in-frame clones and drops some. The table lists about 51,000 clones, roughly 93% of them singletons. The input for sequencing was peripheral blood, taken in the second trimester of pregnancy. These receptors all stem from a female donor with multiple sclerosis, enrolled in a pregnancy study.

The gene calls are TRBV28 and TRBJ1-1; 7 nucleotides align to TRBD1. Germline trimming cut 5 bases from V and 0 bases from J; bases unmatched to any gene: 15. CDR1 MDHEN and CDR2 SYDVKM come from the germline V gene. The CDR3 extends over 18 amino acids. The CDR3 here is CASSLPHRDRGMNTEAFF. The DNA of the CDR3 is TGTGCCAGCAGTCTACCCCATCGGGACAGAGGCATGAACACTGAAGCTTTCTTT.

Here the CDR3 DNA reads TGTGCCAGCAGCCCCTTCGGGGTAGGCGACAATGAGCAGTTCTTC. This codes for CASSPFGVGDNEQFF. The chain couples TRBV14 to TRBJ2-1; D is possibly TRBD2 (5 bases). CDR1 and CDR2 (germline): SGHDN, FVKESK. V lost 4 bases and J lost 5, with 15 bases in between. CDR3 length: 15 amino acids.

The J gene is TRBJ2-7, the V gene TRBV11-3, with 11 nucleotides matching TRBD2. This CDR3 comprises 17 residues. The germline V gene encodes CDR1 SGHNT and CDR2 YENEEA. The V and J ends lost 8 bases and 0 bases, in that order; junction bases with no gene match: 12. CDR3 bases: TGTGCCAGCGGAGAAGGTAGCGGGAGGGCTTTCTCCTACGAGCAGTACTTC. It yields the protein CASGEGSGRAFSYEQYF. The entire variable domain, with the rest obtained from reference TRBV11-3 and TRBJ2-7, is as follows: EAGVVQSPRYKIIEKKQPVAFWCNPISGHNTLYWYLQNLGQGPELLIRYENEEAVDDSQLPKDRFSAERLKGVDSTLKIQPAELGDSAVYLCASGEGSGRAFSYEQYFGPGTRLTVT.

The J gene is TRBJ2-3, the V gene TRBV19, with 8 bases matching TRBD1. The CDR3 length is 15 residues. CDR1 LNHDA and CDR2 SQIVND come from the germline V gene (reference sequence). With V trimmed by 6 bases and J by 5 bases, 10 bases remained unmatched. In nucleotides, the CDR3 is TGTGCCAGTAGCCGCGGACAGGGAGCGGGAGATACGCAGTATTTT. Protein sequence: CASSRGQGAGDTQYF.

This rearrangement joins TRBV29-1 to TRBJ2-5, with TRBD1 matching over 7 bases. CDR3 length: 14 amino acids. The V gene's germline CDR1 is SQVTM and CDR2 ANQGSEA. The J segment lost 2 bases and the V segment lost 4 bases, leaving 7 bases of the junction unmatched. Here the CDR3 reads CSVAWEQGQETQYF. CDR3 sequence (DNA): TGCAGCGTTGCTTGGGAACAGGGGCAAGAGACCCAGTACTTC. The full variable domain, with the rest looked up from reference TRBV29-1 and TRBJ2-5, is SAVISQKPSRDICQRGTSLTIQCQVDSQVTMMFWYRQQPGQSLTLIATANQGSEATYESGFVIDKFPISRPNLTFSTLTVSNMSPEDSSIYLCSVAWEQGQETQYFGPGTRLLVL.

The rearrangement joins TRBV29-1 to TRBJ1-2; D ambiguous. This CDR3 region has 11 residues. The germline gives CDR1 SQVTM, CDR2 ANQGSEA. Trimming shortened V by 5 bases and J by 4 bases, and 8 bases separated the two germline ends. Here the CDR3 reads CSVFWLYGYTF. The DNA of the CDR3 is TGCAGCGTTTTTTGGCTCTATGGCTACACCTTC.

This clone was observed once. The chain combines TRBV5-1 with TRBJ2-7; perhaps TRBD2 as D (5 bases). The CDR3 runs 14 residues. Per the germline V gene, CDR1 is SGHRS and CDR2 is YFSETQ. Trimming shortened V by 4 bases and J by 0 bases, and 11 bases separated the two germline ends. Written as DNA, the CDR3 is TGCGCCAGCAGCAACAGTGACTACTCCTACGAGCAGTACTTC. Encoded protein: CASSNSDYSYEQYF.

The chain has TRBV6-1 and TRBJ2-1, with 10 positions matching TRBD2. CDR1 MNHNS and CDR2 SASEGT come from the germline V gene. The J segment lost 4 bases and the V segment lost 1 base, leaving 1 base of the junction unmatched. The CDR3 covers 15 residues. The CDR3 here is CASSEGLAGYNEQFF. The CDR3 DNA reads TGTGCCAGCAGTGAAGGACTAGCGGGTTACAATGAGCAGTTCTTC.

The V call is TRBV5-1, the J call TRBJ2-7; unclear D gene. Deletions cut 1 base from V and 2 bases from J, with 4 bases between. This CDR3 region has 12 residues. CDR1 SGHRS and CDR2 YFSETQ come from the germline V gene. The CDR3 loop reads CASSLPAYEQYF. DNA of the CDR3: TGCGCCAGCAGCTTGCCGGCCTACGAGCAGTACTTC. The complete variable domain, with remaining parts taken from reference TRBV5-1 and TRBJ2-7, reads KAGVTQTPRYLIKTRGQQVTLSCSPISGHRSVSWYQQTPGQGLQFLFEYFSETQRNKGNFPGRFSGRQFSNSRSEMNVSTLELGDSALYLCASSLPAYEQYFGPGTRLTVT.

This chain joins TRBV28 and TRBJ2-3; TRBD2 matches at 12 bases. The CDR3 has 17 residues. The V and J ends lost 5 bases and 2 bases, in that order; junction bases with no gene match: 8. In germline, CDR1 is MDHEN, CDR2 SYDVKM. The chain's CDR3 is CASSLRTSGTNTDTQYF. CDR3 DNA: TGTGCCAGCAGTCTACGGACTAGCGGGACCAACACAGATACGCAGTATTTT.

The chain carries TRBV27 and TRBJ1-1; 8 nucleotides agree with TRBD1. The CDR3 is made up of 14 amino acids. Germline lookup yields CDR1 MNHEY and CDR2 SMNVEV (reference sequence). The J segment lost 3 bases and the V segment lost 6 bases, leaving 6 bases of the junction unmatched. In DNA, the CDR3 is TGTGCCAGCAGACTCACAGGGGGGTACACTGAAGCTTTCTTT. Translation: CASRLTGGYTEAFF.

The CDR3 protein is CASSFVATGGETQYF. The CDR3 nucleotides are TGTGCCAGCAGCTTCGTGGCTACGGGGGGAGAGACCCAGTACTTC. The chain is built from TRBV7-9 and TRBJ2-5; TRBD2 aligns across 7 bases. Germline V gene lookup returns CDR1 SEHNR and CDR2 FQNEAQ (reference sequence). With 3 bases clipped from V and 4 bases from J, the junction kept 8 bases outside the gene matches. The CDR3 covers 15 residues.

The CDR3 loop is CASSQDLSILTATYEQYF. In DNA, the CDR3 is TGTGCCAGCAGCCAAGACCTCTCGATCCTAACCGCCACCTACGAGCAGTACTTC. The chain uses TRBV4-2 and TRBJ2-7; no clear D gene. This CDR3 has 18 amino acids. The V end lost 0 bases, the J end lost 2 bases, and 20 bases lay between the germline ends. CDR1 is LGHNA, CDR2 YNFKEQ, per germline.

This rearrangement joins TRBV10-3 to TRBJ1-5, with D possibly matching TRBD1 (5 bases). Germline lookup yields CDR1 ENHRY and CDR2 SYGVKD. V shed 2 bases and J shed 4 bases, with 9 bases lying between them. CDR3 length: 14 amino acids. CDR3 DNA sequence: TGTGCCATCAGTGAGGGGGCGGAAAATCAGCCCCAGCATTTT. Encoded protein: CAISEGAENQPQHF.

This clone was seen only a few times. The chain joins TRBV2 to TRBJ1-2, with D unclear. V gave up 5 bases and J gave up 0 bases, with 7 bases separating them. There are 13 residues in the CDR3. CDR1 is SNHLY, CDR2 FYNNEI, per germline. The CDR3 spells CASSTTTNYGYTF. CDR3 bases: TGTGCCAGCAGTACGACTACTAACTATGGCTACACCTTC.

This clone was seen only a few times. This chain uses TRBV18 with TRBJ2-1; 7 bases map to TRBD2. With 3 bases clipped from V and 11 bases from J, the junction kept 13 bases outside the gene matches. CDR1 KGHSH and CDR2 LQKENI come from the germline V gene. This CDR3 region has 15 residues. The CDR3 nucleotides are TGTGCCAGCTCACCTAGGACTAGAACCCAAAGGAAGCAGTTCTTC. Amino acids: CASSPRTRTQRKQFF. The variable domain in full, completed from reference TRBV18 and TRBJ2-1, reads NAGVMQNPRHLVRRRGQEARLRCSPMKGHSHVYWYRQLPEEGLKFMVYLQKENIIDESGMPKERFSAEFPKEGPSILRIQQVVRGDSAAYFCASSPRTRTQRKQFFGPGTRLTVL.

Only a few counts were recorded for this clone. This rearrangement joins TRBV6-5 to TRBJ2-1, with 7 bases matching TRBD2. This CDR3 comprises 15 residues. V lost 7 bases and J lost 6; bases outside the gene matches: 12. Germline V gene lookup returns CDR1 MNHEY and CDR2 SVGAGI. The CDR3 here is CASKRTSDYFNEQFF. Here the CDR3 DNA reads TGTGCCAGCAAAAGAACTAGCGACTATTTCAATGAGCAGTTCTTC.

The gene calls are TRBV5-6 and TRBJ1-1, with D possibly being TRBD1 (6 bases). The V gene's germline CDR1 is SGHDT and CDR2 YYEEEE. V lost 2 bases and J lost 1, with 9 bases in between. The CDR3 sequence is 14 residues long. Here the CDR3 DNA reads TGTGCCAGCAGCTTAGACAGGAAGAACACTGAAGCTTTCTTT. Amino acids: CASSLDRKNTEAFF.

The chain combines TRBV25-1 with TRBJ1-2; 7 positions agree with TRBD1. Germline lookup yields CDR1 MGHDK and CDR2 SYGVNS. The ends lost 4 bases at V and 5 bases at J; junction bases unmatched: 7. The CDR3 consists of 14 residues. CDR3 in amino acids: CASSARQGSYGYTF. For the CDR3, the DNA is TGTGCCAGCAGTGCGAGACAGGGCTCATATGGCTACACCTTC.

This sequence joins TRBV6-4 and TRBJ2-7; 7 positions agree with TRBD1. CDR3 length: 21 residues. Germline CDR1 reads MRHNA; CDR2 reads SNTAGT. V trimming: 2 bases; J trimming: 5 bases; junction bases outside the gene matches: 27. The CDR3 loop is CASSDPSCRGQRSHYLHEQYF. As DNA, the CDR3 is TGTGCCAGCAGTGACCCGAGCTGCCGGGGACAGCGCAGCCACTACCTACACGAGCAGTACTTC.

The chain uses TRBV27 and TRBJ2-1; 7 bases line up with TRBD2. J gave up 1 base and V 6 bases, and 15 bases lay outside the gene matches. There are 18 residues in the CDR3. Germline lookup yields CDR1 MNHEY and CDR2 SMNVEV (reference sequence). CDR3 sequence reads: CASSRLGAGDQSYNEQFF. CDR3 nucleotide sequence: TGTGCCAGCAGCCGCCTTGGTGCGGGAGACCAATCCTACAATGAGCAGTTCTTC.

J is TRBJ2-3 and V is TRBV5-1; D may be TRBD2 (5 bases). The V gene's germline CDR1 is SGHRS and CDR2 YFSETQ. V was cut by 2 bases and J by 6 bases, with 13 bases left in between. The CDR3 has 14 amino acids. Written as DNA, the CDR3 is TGCGCCAGCAGCTTATTTATAGGGAGTGATACGCAGTATTTT. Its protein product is CASSLFIGSDTQYF.

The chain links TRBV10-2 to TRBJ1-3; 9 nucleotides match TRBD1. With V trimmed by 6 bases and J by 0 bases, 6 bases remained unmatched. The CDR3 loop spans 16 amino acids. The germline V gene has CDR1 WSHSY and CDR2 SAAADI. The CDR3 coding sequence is TGCGCCAGCAGGCCCGGGACAGGGAACTCTGGAAACACCATATATTTT. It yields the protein CASRPGTGNSGNTIYF.

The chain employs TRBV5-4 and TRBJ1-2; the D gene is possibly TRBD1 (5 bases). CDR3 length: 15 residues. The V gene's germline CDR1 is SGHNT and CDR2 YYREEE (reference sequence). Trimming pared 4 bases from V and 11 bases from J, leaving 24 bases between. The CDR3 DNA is TGTGCCAGCAGCCGAGGGACTATAGGCGCCATGGGATACACCTTC. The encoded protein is CASSRGTIGAMGYTF.